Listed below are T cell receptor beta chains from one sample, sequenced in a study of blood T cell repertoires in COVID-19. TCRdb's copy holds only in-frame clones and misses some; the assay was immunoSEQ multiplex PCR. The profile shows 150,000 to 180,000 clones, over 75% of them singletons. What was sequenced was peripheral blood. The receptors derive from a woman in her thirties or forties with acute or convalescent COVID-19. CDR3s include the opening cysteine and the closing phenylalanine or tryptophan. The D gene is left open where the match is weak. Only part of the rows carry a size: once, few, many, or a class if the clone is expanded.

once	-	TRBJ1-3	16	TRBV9	TGTGCCAGCAGCCCGAGCTCGGGTAACCCTGGAAACACCATATATTTT	CASSPSSGNPGNTIYF
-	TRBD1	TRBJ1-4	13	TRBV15	TGTGCCACCAGCTTCCGACAGGGGGAAAAACTGTTTTTT	CATSFRQGEKLFF
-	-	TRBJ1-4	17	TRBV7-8	TGTGCCAGCAGCGCCCCAGATTTTGGGGGGGAAATTGAAAAACTGTTTTTT	CASSAPDFGGEIEKLFF
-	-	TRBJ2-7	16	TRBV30	TGTGCCTGGAGTGTAAGGCCGGGACACGGGTCCTACGAGCAGTACTTC	CAWSVRPGHGSYEQYF
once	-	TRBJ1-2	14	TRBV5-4	TGTGCCAGCAGCTTGGTTGGGGGAGGCGAAGGCTACACCTTC	CASSLVGGGEGYTF
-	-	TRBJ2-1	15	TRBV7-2	TGTGCCAGCAGCGATGTCCAGGCCTCCTACAATGAGCAGTTCTTC	CASSDVQASYNEQFF
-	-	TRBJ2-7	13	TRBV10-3	TGTGCCATCAGTGAGCGGACTTCCTACGAGCAGTACTTC	CAISERTSYEQYF
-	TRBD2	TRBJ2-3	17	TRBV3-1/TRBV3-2	TGTGCCAGCAGCCAGTACACCGGGACTAGCGGCACAGATACGCAGTATTTT	CASSQYTGTSGTDTQYF
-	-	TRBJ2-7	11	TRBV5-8	TGTGCCAGCAGCTTGAACAACGAGCAGTACTTC	CASSLNNEQYF
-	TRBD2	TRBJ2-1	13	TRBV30	TGTGCCTGGAGTCACTTAGGGGCGGGAGGGCGATTCTTC	CAWSHLGAGGRFF
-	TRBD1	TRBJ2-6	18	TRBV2	TGTGCCAGCAGTGAAGCGGGACAGGGGGGCTCTGGGGCCAACGTCCTGACTTTC	CASSEAGQGGSGANVLTF
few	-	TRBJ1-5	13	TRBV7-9	TGTGCCAGCAGCTTGGGGGCCCATCAGCCCCAGCATTTT	CASSLGAHQPQHF
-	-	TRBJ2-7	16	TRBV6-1	TGTGCCAGCAGTGAAGAACCCCTAACAGGATCCTACGAGCAGTACTTC	CASSEEPLTGSYEQYF
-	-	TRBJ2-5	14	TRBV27	TGTGCCAGCGCTCCGAGGGCGAGCCAAGAGACCCAGTACTTC	CASAPRASQETQYF
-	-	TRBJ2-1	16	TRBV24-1	TGTGCCACCAGTGATTTGTATAATACAGGGTTGCGTGAGCAGTTCTTC	CATSDLYNTGLREQFF
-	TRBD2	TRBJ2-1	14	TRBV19	TGTGCCAGTAAGCATAGCGGGAGTTACAATGAGCAGTTCTTC	CASKHSGSYNEQFF
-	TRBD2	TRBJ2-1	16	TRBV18	TGTGCCAGCTCACCACCGGCTAGCGGGACCTACAATGAGCAGTTCTTC	CASSPPASGTYNEQFF
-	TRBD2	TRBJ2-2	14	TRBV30	TGTGCCTGGACCTCCGGGACTAGGACCGGGGAGCTGTTTTTT	CAWTSGTRTGELFF
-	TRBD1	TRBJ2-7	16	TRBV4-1	TGCGCCAGCAGCCAAGACGGGACAGAAATTTTCTACGAGCAGTACTTC	CASSQDGTEIFYEQYF
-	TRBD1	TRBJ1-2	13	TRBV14	TGTGCCAGCAGCCCCCGGACAGGGGATTTCGACACCTTC	CASSPRTGDFDTF
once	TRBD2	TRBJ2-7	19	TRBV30	TGTGCCTGGAGTGGAATCCGAACTAGCGGGGGGGCTTTAACCTACGAGCAGTACTTC	CAWSGIRTSGGALTYEQYF
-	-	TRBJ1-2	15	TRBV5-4	TGTGCCAGCAGCTTGGAGCCAACAGGAGTCTATGGCTACACCTTC	CASSLEPTGVYGYTF
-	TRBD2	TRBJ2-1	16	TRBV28	TGTGCCAGCACCCTCACTAGCGGGGGGGGGTACAATGAGCAGTTCTTC	CASTLTSGGGYNEQFF
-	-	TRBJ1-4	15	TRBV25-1	TGTGCCAGCAGTGAGGCAGGGTTGATGGGTGAAAAACTGTTTTTT	CASSEAGLMGEKLFF
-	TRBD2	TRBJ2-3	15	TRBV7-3	TGTGCCAGCAGCTTCCTAGCGGGGAGCACAGATACGCAGTATTTT	CASSFLAGSTDTQYF
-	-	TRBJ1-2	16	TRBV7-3	TGTGCCAGCAGCTCCAGGGTATACCCTATTAACTATGGCTACACCTTC	CASSSRVYPINYGYTF
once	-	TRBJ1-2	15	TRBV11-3	TGTGCCAGCAGCTTAGATCAGCAGGCCACATATGGCTACACCTTC	CASSLDQQATYGYTF
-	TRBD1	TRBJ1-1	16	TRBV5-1	TGCGCCAGCAACCTAGGACAGGGTCTAAGGAACACTGAAGCTTTCTTT	CASNLGQGLRNTEAFF
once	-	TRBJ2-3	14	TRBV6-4	TGTGCCAGCAGTGACCTCCCCTACACAGATACGCAGTATTTT	CASSDLPYTDTQYF
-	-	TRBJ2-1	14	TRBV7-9	TGTGCCAGCAGCTTAGGGCAGGGTCGGAATGAGCAGTTCTTC	CASSLGQGRNEQFF
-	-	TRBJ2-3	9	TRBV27	TGTGCCACCAGACCGGCGCAGTATTTT	CATRPAQYF
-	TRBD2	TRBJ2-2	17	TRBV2	TGTGCCAGCAGTTTGGGGAGGACTAGCGAGGACACCGGGGAGCTGTTTTTT	CASSLGRTSEDTGELFF
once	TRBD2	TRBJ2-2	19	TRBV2	TGTGCCAGCGATAGCTTCTGGACTAGCGGGGAATCGAACACCGGGGAGCTGTTTTTT	CASDSFWTSGESNTGELFF
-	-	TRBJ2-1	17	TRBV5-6	TGTGCCAGCAGCTTGGACCTAACAGGCCCATCCTACAATGAGCAGTTCTTC	CASSLDLTGPSYNEQFF
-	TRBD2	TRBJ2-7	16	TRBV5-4	TGTGCCAGCAGCTTGGGGGAGGGCTTAAGCTCCTACGAGCAGTACTTC	CASSLGEGLSSYEQYF
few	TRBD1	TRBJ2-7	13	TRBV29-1	TGCAGCGTTGTAGTGGACAGGGTGTCCGAGCAGTACTTC	CSVVVDRVSEQYF
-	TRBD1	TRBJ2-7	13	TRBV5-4	TGTGCCAGCAGCCTTGACAGGGCCTACGAGCAGTACTTC	CASSLDRAYEQYF
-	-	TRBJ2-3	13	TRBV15	TGTGCCACCAGCAGACAGGGCACAGATACGCAGTATTTT	CATSRQGTDTQYF
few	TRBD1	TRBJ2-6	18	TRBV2	TGTGCCAGCGACCGACAGGGGGCTTTTAGCTCTGGGGCCAACGTCCTGACTTTC	CASDRQGAFSSGANVLTF
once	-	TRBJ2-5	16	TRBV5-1	TGCGCCAGCAGCTTGTCTCCCTGGCAGTCGTTGGAGACCCAGTACTTC	CASSLSPWQSLETQYF
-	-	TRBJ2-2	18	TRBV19	TGTGCCAGTAGTATGCACAAAAACAGGGAAATGGGCACCGGGGAGCTGTTTTTT	CASSMHKNREMGTGELFF
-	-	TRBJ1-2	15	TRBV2	TGTGCCAGCAGTGAAGCGGGAAGGGGTAACTATGGCTACACCTTC	CASSEAGRGNYGYTF
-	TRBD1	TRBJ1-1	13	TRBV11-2	TGTGCCAGCAGCGCCGACAGGGGGCGCGGAGCTTTCTTT	CASSADRGRGAFF